This T cell receptor beta chain was documented in a study of blood T cell repertoires in COVID-19. Participants' reported clinical history set cohort assignment. Donors of Cohort 3 who recovered were those that had two negative PCRs, clearance, or symptom resolution. Germline lookup yields CDR1 MNHEY and CDR2 SVGEGT. This CDR3 region has 15 residues. V was trimmed by 5 bases and J by 4 bases, leaving 17 bases between them. TCRdb keeps only in-frame clones here, not all; method: immunoSEQ multiplex PCR. The data hold under 350,000 clones, with roughly nine tenths observed a single time. The genes are TRBV6-2 or TRBV6-3 and TRBJ1-1; D remains ambiguous. The sequence came from a man in his sixties who had recovered from COVID-19. The sequenced sample was PBMCs or T cells enriched from blood (not recorded which). For the CDR3, the DNA is TGTGCCAGCAGTACATATCGGGAACGGGCCACTGAAGCTTTCTTT. Amino acids: CASSTYRERATEAFF.